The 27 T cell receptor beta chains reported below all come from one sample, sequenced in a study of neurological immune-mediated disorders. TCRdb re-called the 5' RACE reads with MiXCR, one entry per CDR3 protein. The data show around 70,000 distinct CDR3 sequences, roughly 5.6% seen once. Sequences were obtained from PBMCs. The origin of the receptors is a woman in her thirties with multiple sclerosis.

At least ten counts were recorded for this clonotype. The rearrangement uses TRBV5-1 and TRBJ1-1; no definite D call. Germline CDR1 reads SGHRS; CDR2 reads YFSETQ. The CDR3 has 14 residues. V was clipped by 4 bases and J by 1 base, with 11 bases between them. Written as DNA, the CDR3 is TGCGCCAGCAGCACCTCCTTCCCGAACACTGAAGCTTTCTTT. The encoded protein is CASSTSFPNTEAFF.

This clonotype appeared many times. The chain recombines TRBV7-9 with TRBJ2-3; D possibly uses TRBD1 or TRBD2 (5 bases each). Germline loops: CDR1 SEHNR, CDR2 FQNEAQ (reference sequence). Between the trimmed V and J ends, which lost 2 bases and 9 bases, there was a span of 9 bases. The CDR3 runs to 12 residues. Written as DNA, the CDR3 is TGTGCCAGCAGCTTATCTGGGGGAACGCAGTATTTT. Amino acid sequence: CASSLSGGTQYF.

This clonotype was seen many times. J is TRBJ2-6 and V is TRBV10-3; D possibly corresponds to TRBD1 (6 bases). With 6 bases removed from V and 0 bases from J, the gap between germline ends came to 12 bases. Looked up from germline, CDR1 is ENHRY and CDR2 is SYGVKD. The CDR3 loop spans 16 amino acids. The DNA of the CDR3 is TGTGCCATCAGCCCGGGACAAAACTCTGGGGCCAACGTCCTGACTTTC. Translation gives CAISPGQNSGANVLTF.

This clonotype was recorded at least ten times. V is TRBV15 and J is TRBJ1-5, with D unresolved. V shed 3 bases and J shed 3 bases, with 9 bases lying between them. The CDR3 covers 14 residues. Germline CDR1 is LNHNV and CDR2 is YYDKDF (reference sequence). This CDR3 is CATSRDGDNQPQHF. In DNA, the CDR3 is TGTGCCACCAGCAGGGACGGGGACAATCAGCCCCAGCATTTT.

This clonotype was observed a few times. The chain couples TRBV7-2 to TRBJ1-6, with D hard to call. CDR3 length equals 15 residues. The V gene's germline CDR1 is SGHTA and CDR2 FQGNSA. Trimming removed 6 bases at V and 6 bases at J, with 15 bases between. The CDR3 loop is CASRQEQVPNSPLHF. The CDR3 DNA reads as TGTGCCAGCAGACAAGAGCAGGTTCCTAATTCACCCCTCCACTTT.

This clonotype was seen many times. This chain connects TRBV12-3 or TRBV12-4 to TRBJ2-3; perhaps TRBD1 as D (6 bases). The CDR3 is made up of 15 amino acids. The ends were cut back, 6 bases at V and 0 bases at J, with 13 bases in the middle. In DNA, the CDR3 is TGTGCCAGCAGCAAAGGGGGTGTTAGCACAGATACGCAGTATTTT. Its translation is CASSKGGVSTDTQYF.

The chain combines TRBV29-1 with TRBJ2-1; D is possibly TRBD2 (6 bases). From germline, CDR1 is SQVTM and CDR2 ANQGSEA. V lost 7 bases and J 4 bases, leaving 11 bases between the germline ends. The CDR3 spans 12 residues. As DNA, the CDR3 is TGCAGCGCCGGGACTGGGTACAATGAGCAGTTCTTC. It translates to CSAGTGYNEQFF.

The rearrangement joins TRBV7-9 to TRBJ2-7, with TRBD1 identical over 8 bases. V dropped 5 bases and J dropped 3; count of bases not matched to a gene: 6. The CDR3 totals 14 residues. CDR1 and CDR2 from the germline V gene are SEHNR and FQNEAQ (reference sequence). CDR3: CASSPRGQVYEQYF. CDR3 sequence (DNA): TGTGCCAGCAGCCCCCGGGGACAGGTCTACGAGCAGTACTTC.

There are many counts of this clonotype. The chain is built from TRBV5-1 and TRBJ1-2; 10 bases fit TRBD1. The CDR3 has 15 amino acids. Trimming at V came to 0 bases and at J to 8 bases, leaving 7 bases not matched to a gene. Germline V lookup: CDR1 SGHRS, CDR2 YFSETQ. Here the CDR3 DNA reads TGCGCCAGCAGCTTGGGATCAGGGACAGGGGAAGGCTACACCTTC. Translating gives CASSLGSGTGEGYTF.

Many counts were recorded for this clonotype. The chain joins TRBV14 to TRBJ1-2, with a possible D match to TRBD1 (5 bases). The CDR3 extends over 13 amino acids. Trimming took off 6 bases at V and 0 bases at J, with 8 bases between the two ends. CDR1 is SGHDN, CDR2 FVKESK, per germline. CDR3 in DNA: TGTGCCAGCAGTCGGACATCTAACTATGGCTACACCTTC. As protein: CASSRTSNYGYTF. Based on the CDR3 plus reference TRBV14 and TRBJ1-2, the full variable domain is EAGVTQFPSHSVIEKGQTVTLRCDPISGHDNLYWYRRVMGKEIKFLLHFVKESKQDESGMPNNRFLAERTGGTYSTLKVQPAELEDSGVYFCASSRTSNYGYTFGSGTRLTVV.

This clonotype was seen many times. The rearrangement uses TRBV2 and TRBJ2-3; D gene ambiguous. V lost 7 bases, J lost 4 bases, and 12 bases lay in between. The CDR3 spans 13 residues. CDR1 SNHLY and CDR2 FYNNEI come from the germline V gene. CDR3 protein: CASTREGADTQYF. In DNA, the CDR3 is TGTGCCAGCACAAGAGAAGGCGCAGATACGCAGTATTTT. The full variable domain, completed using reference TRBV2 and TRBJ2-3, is EPEVTQTPSHQVTQMGQEVILRCVPISNHLYFYWYRQILGQKVEFLVSFYNNEISEKSEIFDDQFSVERPDGSNFTLKIRSTKLEDSAMYFCASTREGADTQYFGPGTRLTVL.

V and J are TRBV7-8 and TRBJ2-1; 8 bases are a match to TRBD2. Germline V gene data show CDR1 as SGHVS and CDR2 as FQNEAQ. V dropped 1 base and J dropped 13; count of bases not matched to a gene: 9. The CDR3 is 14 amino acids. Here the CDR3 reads CASSLGLTSGGQFF. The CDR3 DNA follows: TGTGCCAGCAGCTTAGGCCTTACCAGCGGGGGACAGTTCTTC.

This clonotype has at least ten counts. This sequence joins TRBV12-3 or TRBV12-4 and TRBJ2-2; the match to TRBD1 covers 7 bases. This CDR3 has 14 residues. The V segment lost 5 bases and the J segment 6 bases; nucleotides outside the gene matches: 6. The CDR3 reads CASSLLQGAGELFF. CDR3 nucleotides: TGTGCCAGCAGTCTACTCCAGGGGGCCGGGGAGCTGTTTTTT.

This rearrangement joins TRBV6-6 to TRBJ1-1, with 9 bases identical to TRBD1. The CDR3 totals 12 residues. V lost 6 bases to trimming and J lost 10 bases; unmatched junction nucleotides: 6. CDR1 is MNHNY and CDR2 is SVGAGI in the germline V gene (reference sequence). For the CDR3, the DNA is TGTGCCAGCAGGGACAGGGGCAACGGAGCTTTCTTT. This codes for CASRDRGNGAFF.

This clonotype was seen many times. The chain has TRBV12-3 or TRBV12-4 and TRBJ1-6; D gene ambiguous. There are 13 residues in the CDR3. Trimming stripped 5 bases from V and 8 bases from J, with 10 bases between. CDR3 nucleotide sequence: TGTGCCAGCAGTCCTAGCCTTGATTCACCCCTCCACTTT. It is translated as CASSPSLDSPLHF.

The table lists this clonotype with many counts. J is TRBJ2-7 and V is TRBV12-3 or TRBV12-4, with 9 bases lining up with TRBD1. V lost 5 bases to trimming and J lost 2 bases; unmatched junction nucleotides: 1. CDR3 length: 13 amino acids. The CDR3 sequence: CASSRDRAYEQYF. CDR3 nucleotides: TGTGCCAGCAGTCGGGACAGGGCCTACGAGCAGTACTTC.

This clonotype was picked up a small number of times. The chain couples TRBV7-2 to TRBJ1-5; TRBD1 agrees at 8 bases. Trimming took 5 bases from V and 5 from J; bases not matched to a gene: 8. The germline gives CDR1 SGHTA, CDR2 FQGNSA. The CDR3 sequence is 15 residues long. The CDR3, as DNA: TGTGCCAGCAGCACCTGGACAGGGTCCGATCAGCCCCAGCATTTT. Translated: CASSTWTGSDQPQHF.

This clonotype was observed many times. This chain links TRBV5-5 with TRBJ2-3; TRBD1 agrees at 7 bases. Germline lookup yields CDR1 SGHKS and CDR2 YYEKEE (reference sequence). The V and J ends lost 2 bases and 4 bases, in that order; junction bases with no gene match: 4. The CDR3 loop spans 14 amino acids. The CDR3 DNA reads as TGTGCCAGCAGCTTCGACAGGGTCTCAGATACGCAGTATTTT. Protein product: CASSFDRVSDTQYF. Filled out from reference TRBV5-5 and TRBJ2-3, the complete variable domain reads DAGVTQSPTHLIKTRGQQVTLRCSPISGHKSVSWYQQVLGQGPQFIFQYYEKEERGRGNFPDRFSARQFPNYSSELNVNALLLGDSALYLCASSFDRVSDTQYFGPGTRLTVL.

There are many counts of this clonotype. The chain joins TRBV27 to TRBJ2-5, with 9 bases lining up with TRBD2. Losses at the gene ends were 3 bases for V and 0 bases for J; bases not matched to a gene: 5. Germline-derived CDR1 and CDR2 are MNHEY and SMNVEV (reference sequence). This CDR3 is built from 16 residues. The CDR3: CASSFTGGGDQETQYF. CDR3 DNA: TGTGCCAGCAGTTTTACGGGCGGGGGGGACCAAGAGACCCAGTACTTC.

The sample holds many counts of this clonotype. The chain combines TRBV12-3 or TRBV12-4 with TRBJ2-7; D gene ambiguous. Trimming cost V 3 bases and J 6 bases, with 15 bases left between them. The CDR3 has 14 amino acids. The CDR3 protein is CASSFDPTIGEQYF. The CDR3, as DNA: TGTGCCAGCAGTTTTGACCCTACCATCGGCGAGCAGTACTTC.

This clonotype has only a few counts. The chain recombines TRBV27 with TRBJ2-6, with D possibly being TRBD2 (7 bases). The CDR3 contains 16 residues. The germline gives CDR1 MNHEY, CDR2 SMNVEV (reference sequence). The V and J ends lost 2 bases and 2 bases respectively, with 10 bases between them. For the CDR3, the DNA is TGTGCCAGCAGTTTAGTGGGGGGGCCTGGGGCCAACGTCCTGACTTTC. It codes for CASSLVGGPGANVLTF.

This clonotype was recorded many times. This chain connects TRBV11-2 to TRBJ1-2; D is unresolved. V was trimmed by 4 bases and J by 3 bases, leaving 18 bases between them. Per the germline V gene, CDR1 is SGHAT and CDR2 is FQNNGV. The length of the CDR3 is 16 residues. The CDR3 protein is CASSSHPEGRHYGYTF. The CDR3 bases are TGTGCCAGCAGCTCCCACCCTGAGGGCAGACACTATGGCTACACCTTC.

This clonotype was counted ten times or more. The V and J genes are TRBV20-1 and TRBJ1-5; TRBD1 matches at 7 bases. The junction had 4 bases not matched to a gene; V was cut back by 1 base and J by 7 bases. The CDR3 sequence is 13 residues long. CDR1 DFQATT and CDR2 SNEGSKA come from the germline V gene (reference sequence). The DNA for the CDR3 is TGCAGTGCTAGAGGACAGGGAACGCAGCCCCAGCATTTT. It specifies CSARGQGTQPQHF.

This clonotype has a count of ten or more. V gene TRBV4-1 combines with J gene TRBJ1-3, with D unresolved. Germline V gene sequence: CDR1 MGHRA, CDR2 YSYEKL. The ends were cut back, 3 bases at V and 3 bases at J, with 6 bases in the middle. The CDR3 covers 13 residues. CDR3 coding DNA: TGCGCCAGCAGCCAGTACAGTGGAAACACCATATATTTT. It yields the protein CASSQYSGNTIYF.

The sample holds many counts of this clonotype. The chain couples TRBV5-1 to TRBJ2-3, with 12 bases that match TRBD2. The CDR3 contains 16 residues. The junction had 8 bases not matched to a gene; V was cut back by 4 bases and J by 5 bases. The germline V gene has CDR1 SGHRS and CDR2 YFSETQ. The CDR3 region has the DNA TGCGCCAGCAGCCCGGGACTAGCGGGTGTTAGAGATACGCAGTATTTT. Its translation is CASSPGLAGVRDTQYF.

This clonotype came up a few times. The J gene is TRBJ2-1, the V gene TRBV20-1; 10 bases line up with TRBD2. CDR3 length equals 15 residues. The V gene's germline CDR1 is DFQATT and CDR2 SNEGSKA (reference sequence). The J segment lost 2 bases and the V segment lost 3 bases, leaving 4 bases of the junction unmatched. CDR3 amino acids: CSASPSGGAYNEQFF. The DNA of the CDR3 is TGCAGTGCTAGTCCAAGCGGGGGGGCCTACAATGAGCAGTTCTTC.

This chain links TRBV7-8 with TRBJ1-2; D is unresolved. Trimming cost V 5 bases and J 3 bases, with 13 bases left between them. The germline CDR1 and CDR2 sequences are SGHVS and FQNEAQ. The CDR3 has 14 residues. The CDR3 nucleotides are TGTGCCAGCAGCCTACTTATCGGTGACTATGGCTACACCTTC. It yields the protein CASSLLIGDYGYTF.